This T cell receptor beta chain was identified in a study of early T cells in non-severe SARS-CoV-2 infection. Study-wide context: It was bulk RNA from unsorted whole blood that was sequenced, and the chains were unpaired.

Separate cDNA molecules each had unique molecular identifiers attached to them. A single record per CDR3 protein comes from TCRdb applying MiXCR to the 5' RACE reads. The sample lists 65,000 to 95,000 distinct CDR3 sequences; around 14% were seen once. Between the trimmed V and J ends, which lost 3 bases and 5 bases, there was a span of 12 bases. The CDR3 loop spans 14 amino acids. Germline CDR1 reads KGHSH; CDR2 reads LQKENI. This clonotype is termed large. Its specificity is not known. Study results and limitations: Anti-spike CD8 specificities were favored by VDJdb matching, whose results missed private and CD4 specificities.

The sample taken for sequencing was whole blood. The receptor was derived from an adult who was a healthcare worker with PCR-confirmed SARS-CoV-2 infection or an uninfected control (not recorded which). The gene calls are TRBV18 and TRBJ2-3; D perhaps matches TRBD2 (5 bases). CDR3 loop: CASSPVLGRDTQYF. The CDR3 bases are TGTGCCAGCTCACCCGTACTAGGGAGAGATACGCAGTATTTT.